This note documents a single T cell receptor (beta chain) sequence. Its antigen is currently unknown. Clones were read by immunoSEQ multiplex PCR, and TCRdb kept only the in-frame ones, dropping some. Of 120,000 or so clones in the sample, 75% to 95% are singletons; the top ten hold 3.5% to 4.5%. The sample is drawn from a study of T cell responses to AZD1222 COVID-19 vaccine. Overall study findings and caveats: The donors showed a predominance of white British ancestry and of females, with possible underestimation of clonal diversity. Spike was spanned by vaccine-associated CD4 TCRs, with dominance at 160-218 and 743-854. Spike-specific TCR breadth and depth both grew after two AZD1222 doses.

CDR3 length: 12 residues. The sequence was collected from an adult who received the MenACWY meningococcal vaccine as a control. The input for sequencing was peripheral blood, taken 28 days after the second dose of the MenACWY control vaccine. The V call is TRBV12-1, the J call TRBJ1-4. TRBV12-1 is a listed pseudogene. The CDR3 sequence: CASSPEDEKLFF. DNA for the CDR3: TGTGCCAGCAGCCCCGAAGATGAAAAACTGTTTTTT.